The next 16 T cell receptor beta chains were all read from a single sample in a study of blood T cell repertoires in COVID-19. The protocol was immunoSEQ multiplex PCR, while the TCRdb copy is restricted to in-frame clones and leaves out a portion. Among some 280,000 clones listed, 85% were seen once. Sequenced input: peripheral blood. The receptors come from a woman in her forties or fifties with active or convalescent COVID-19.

CDR3 amino acids: CASSTPGTMNTEAFF. DNA for the CDR3: TGTGCCAGCAGCACCCCGGGTACTATGAACACTGAAGCTTTCTTT. V usage is TRBV21-1 and J usage is TRBJ1-1. TRBV21-1 is a documented pseudogene. CDR3 size: 15 residues.

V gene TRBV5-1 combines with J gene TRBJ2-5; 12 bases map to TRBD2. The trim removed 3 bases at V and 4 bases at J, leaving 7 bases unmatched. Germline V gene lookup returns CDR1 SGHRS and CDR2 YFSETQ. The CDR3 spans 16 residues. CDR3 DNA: TGCGCCAGCAGCTCACTAGCGGGAGGTGGTGCAGAGACCCAGTACTTC. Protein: CASSSLAGGGAETQYF. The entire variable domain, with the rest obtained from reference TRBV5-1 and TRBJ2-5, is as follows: KAGVTQTPRYLIKTRGQQVTLSCSPISGHRSVSWYQQTPGQGLQFLFEYFSETQRNKGNFPGRFSGRQFSNSRSEMNVSTLELGDSALYLCASSSLAGGGAETQYFGPGTRLLVL.

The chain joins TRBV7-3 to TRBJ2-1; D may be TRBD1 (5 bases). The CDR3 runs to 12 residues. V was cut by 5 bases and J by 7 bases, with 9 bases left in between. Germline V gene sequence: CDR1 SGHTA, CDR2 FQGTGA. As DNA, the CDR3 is TGTGCCAGCAGCAACCAGGGTAATGAGCAGTTCTTC. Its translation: CASSNQGNEQFF. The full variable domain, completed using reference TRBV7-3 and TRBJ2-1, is GAGVSQTPSNKVTEKGKYVELRCDPISGHTALYWYRQSLGQGPEFLIYFQGTGAADDSGLPNDRFFAVRPEGSVSTLKIQRTERGDSAVYLCASSNQGNEQFFGPGTRLTVL.

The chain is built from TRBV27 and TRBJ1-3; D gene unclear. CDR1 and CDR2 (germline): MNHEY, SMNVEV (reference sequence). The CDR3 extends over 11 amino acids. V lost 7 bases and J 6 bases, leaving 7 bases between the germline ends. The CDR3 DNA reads TGTGCCAGCAACGCAGTAAACACCATATATTTT. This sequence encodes CASNAVNTIYF.

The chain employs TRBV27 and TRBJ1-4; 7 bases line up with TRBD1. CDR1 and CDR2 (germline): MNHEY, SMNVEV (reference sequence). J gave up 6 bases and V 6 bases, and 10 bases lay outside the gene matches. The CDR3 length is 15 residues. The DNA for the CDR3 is TGTGCCAGCAGGCCAACAGGGGCCGGAGATGAAAAACTGTTTTTT. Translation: CASRPTGAGDEKLFF. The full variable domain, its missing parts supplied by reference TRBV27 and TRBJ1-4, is EAQVTQNPRYLITVTGKKLTVTCSQNMNHEYMSWYRQDPGLGLRQIYYSMNVEVTDKGDVPEGYKVSRKEKRNFPLILESPSPNQTSLYFCASRPTGAGDEKLFFGSGTQLSVL.

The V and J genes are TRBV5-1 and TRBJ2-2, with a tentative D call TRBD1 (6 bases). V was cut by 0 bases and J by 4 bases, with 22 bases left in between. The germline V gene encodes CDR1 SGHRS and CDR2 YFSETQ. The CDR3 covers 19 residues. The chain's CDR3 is CASSLEANRVQTITGELFF. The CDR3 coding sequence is TGCGCCAGCAGCTTGGAGGCTAACAGGGTTCAAACTATCACCGGGGAGCTGTTTTTT.

CDR3 protein: CASDWTSGRSGELFF. CDR3 in DNA: TGTGCCAGCGATTGGACTAGCGGGAGGTCCGGGGAGCTGTTTTTT. The chain carries TRBV5-5 and TRBJ2-2, with 14 bases that match TRBD2. Germline CDR1 SGHKS, CDR2 YYEKEE (reference sequence). With V trimmed by 7 bases and J by 6 bases, 5 bases remained unmatched. The CDR3 runs to 15 residues.

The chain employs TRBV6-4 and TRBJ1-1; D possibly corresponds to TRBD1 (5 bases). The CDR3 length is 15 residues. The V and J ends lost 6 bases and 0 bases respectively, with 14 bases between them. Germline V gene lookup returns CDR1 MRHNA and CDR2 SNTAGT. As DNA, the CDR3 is TGTGCCAGCAGCGTCGGGGGTACCATGAACACTGAAGCTTTCTTT. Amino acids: CASSVGGTMNTEAFF.

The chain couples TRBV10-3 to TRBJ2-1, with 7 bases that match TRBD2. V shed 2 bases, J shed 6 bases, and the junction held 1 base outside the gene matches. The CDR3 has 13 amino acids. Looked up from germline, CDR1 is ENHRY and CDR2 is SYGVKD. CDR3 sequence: CAISEGLVNEQFF. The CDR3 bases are TGTGCCATCAGTGAGGGACTAGTCAATGAGCAGTTCTTC.

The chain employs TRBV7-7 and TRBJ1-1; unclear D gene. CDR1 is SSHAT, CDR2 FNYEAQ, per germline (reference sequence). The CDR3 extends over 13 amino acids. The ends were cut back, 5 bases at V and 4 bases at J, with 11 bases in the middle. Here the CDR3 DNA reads TGTGCCAGCAGCGTCCGGGTTGGCACTGAAGCTTTCTTT. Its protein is CASSVRVGTEAFF.

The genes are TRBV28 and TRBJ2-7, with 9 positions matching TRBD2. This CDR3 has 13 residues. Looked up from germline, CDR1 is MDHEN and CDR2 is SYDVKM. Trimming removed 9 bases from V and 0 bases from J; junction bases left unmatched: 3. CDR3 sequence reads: CASGLASSYEQYF. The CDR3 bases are TGTGCCAGTGGACTAGCGAGCTCCTACGAGCAGTACTTC. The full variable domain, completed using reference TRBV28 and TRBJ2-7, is DVKVTQSSRYLVKRTGEKVFLECVQDMDHENMFWYRQDPGLGLRLIYFSYDVKMKEKGDIPEGYSVSREKKERFSLILESASTNQTSMYLCASGLASSYEQYFGPGTRLTVT.

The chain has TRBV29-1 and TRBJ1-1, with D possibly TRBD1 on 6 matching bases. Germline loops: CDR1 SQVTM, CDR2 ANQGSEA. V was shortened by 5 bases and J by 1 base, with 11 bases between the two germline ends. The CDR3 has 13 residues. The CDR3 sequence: CSVTGRQNTEAFF. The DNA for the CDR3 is TGCAGCGTTACAGGGAGACAGAACACTGAAGCTTTCTTT.

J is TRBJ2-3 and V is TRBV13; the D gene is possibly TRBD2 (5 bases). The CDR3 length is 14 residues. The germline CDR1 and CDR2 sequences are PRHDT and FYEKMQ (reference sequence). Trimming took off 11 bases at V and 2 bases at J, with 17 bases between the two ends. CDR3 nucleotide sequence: TGTGCCGGCGTCGGAGGCGGCTTCACAGATACGCAGTATTTT. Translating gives CAGVGGGFTDTQYF.

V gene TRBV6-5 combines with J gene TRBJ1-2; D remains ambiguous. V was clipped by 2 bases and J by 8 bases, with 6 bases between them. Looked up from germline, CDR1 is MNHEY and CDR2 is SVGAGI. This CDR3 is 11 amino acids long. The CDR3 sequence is CASSYPGGYTF. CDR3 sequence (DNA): TGTGCCAGCAGTTACCCGGGGGGCTACACCTTC.

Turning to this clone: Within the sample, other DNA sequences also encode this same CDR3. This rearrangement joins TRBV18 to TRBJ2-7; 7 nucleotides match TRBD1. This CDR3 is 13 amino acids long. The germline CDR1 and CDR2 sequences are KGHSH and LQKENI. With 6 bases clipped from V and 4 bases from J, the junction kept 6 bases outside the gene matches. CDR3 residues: CASSPGQSYEQYF. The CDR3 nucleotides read TGTGCCAGCTCCCCGGGACAGTCGTACGAGCAGTACTTC. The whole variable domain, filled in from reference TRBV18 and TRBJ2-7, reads NAGVMQNPRHLVRRRGQEARLRCSPMKGHSHVYWYRQLPEEGLKFMVYLQKENIIDESGMPKERFSAEFPKEGPSILRIQQVVRGDSAAYFCASSPGQSYEQYFGPGTRLTVT.

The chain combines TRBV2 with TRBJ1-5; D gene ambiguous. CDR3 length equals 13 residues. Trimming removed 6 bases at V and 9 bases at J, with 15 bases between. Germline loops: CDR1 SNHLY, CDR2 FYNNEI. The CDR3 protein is CASSPSPPGPQHF. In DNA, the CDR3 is TGTGCCAGCAGCCCGTCCCCACCGGGGCCCCAGCATTTT.